These 32 T cell receptor beta chains originate from one sample sequenced in a study of control samples from healthy donors and cancer patients. Clones were sequenced by immunoSEQ multiplex PCR, and TCRdb holds only the in-frame ones, with some missing. The sample consists of approximately 100,000 clones, 88% of them appearing once. Sequenced: blood. All receptors derive from a man aged 30 to 45 in good health.

V is TRBV7-9 and J is TRBJ2-7; 7 bases match TRBD2. After removal of 0 bases from V and 7 bases from J, the junction contained 6 bases not matched to a gene. The CDR3 contains 14 residues. CDR1 is SEHNR and CDR2 is FQNEAQ in the germline V gene (reference sequence). CDR3 residues: CASSLAGTNLEQYF. DNA of the CDR3: TGTGCCAGCAGCTTAGCAGGGACTAACCTAGAGCAGTACTTC. The whole variable domain, filled in from reference TRBV7-9 and TRBJ2-7, reads DTGVSQNPRHKITKRGQNVTFRCDPISEHNRLYWYRQTLGQGPEFLTYFQNEAQLEKSRLLSDRFSAERPKGSFSTLEIQRTEQGDSAMYLCASSLAGTNLEQYFGPGTRLTVT.

This chain uses TRBV21-1 with TRBJ2-7. TRBV21-1 is annotated as a pseudogene. The CDR3 sequence is 13 residues long. As DNA, the CDR3 is TGTGCCAGCAGCAAAGAGGAATTTTCCGAGCAGTACTTC. This encodes CASSKEEFSEQYF.

The chain combines TRBV25-1 with TRBJ1-1; D remains ambiguous. The CDR3 has 14 amino acids. The V end was cut by 4 bases, the J end by 0 bases, with 9 bases between. The germline gives CDR1 MGHDK, CDR2 SYGVNS. Here the CDR3 reads CASSVAGLNTEAFF. In nucleotides, the CDR3 is TGTGCCAGCAGTGTCGCGGGATTGAACACTGAAGCTTTCTTT.

The rearrangement joins TRBV5-1 to TRBJ2-3; 8 bases map to TRBD1. The trim removed 5 bases at V and 2 bases at J, leaving 7 bases unmatched. CDR1 is SGHRS, CDR2 YFSETQ, per germline. The CDR3 totals 15 residues. CDR3 nucleotides: TGCGCCAGCAGTGATCAGGGGGCGGACACAGATACGCAGTATTTT. Translating gives CASSDQGADTDTQYF.

The CDR3 is CASSRGTEQYF. In nucleotides, the CDR3 is TGTGCCAGCAGCCGGGGGACAGAGCAGTACTTC. The chain employs TRBV3-1 (or the pseudogene TRBV3-2) and TRBJ2-7; a possible D gene is TRBD1 (6 bases). CDR1 and CDR2 from the germline V gene are LGHDT and YNNKEL (reference sequence). The CDR3 has 11 residues. Trimming shortened V by 4 bases and J by 7 bases, and 8 bases separated the two germline ends.

The chain carries TRBV28 and TRBJ2-7; D is ambiguous. Germline CDR1 MDHEN, CDR2 SYDVKM. The CDR3 spans 16 residues. The V gene lost 6 bases and the J gene lost 0 bases, with 18 bases spanning the gap. CDR3 coding DNA: TGTGCCAGCAGCCCACCGCCGGTGGAGTCCTCCTACGAGCAGTACTTC. It codes for CASSPPPVESSYEQYF. Together with reference TRBV28 and TRBJ2-7, the CDR3 gives the full variable domain: DVKVTQSSRYLVKRTGEKVFLECVQDMDHENMFWYRQDPGLGLRLIYFSYDVKMKEKGDIPEGYSVSREKKERFSLILESASTNQTSMYLCASSPPPVESSYEQYFGPGTRLTVT.

V and J are TRBV28 and TRBJ2-4; D is undetermined. Germline V gives CDR1 MDHEN, CDR2 SYDVKM. Trimming stripped 1 base from V and 0 bases from J, with 10 bases between. This CDR3 has 16 amino acids. CDR3 DNA: TGTGCCAGCAGTTTATACAGAGTTCTAGCCAAAAACATTCAGTACTTC. Encoded protein: CASSLYRVLAKNIQYF.

This clone showed up just a few times. Other DNA sequences from this sample encode an identical CDR3 as well. The rearrangement uses TRBV11-3 and TRBJ2-1; D is unresolved. The CDR3 is made up of 15 amino acids. Germline lookup yields CDR1 SGHNT and CDR2 YENEEA. V lost 3 bases and J 0 bases, leaving 9 bases between the germline ends. Here the CDR3 reads CASSFGPSSYNEQFF. The CDR3 nucleotides are TGTGCCAGCAGCTTCGGGCCGAGCTCCTACAATGAGCAGTTCTTC.

The chain is built from TRBV28 and TRBJ2-7, with D possibly TRBD1 on 5 matching bases. Germline V gene sequence: CDR1 MDHEN, CDR2 SYDVKM. Trimming shortened V by 5 bases and J by 6 bases, and 14 bases separated the two germline ends. CDR3 length: 13 residues. The CDR3: CASSRIVGREQYF. CDR3 DNA: TGTGCCAGCAGTCGGATCGTGGGGCGCGAGCAGTACTTC.

The rearrangement joins TRBV5-1 to TRBJ2-1; D not certain. This CDR3 contains 14 residues. Germline CDR1 SGHRS, CDR2 YFSETQ. V was cut by 0 bases and J by 4 bases, with 8 bases left in between. Here the CDR3 reads CASSLGWQYNEQFF. The CDR3 DNA reads as TGCGCCAGCAGCTTGGGTTGGCAGTACAATGAGCAGTTCTTC. Using reference TRBV5-1 and TRBJ2-1 for the parts outside the CDR3, the full variable domain is KAGVTQTPRYLIKTRGQQVTLSCSPISGHRSVSWYQQTPGQGLQFLFEYFSETQRNKGNFPGRFSGRQFSNSRSEMNVSTLELGDSALYLCASSLGWQYNEQFFGPGTRLTVL.

CDR3 nucleotides: TGTGCCAGCAGCTTAGATATACCGGGGAGCGGGAGGGCCCATGAGCAGTTCTTC. This codes for CASSLDIPGSGRAHEQFF. The V and J genes are TRBV7-3 and TRBJ2-1; 10 nucleotides line up with TRBD2. This CDR3 is 18 amino acids long. V lost 2 bases to trimming and J lost 8 bases; unmatched junction nucleotides: 15. Germline-derived CDR1 and CDR2 are SGHTA and FQGTGA.

This chain uses TRBV3-1 (or the pseudogene TRBV3-2) with TRBJ2-1, with D tentatively TRBD2 (6 bases). V lost 2 bases and J lost 7, with 18 bases in between. The CDR3 has 16 amino acids. Germline assignment: CDR1 LGHDT and CDR2 YNNKEL (reference sequence). The CDR3 coding sequence is TGTGCCAGCAGCCAAAACCCTTGGGGCGGAGGGAATGAGCAGTTCTTC. Its translation is CASSQNPWGGGNEQFF.

The chain combines TRBV7-9 with TRBJ1-2, with TRBD1 as a possible D gene (5 bases). The germline V gene has CDR1 SEHNR and CDR2 FQNEAQ (reference sequence). The CDR3 contains 16 residues. V was shortened by 4 bases and J by 0 bases, with 15 bases between the two germline ends. In DNA, the CDR3 is TGTGCCAGCAGCTCCGGGACTGATACAGCTAACTATGGCTACACCTTC. Protein sequence: CASSSGTDTANYGYTF.

The gene calls are TRBV24-1 and TRBJ1-2; D perhaps matches TRBD1 (6 bases). This CDR3 is 15 amino acids long. Germline V gene data show CDR1 as KGHDR and CDR2 as SFDVKD. The V end lost 4 bases, the J end lost 2 bases, and 13 bases lay between the germline ends. As DNA, the CDR3 is TGTGCCACCAGTGACCCGGACAGACAAAACTATGGCTACACCTTC. Translation gives CATSDPDRQNYGYTF.

The rearrangement joins TRBV19 to TRBJ1-1; the D is unclear. The V gene's germline CDR1 is LNHDA and CDR2 SQIVND (reference sequence). V lost 2 bases and J 8 bases, leaving 15 bases between the germline ends. This CDR3 spans 14 amino acids. In DNA form, the CDR3 reads TGTGCCAGTAGTATACTCCAAATGACGGAGGAAGCTTTCTTT. Translating gives CASSILQMTEEAFF.

This sequence joins TRBV11-1 and TRBJ2-5; no definite D call. The CDR3 sequence is 12 residues long. CDR1 is SGHAT and CDR2 is FQDESV in the germline V gene (reference sequence). V was shortened by 4 bases and J by 5 bases, with 8 bases between the two germline ends. This chain's CDR3 is CASSYLRETQYF. CDR3 DNA sequence: TGTGCCAGCAGCTACCTTCGGGAGACCCAGTACTTC.

This clone was picked up one time. The rearrangement joins TRBV14 to TRBJ2-3, with 13 bases identical to TRBD2. CDR3 length: 19 residues. V was clipped by 0 bases and J by 1 base; unmatched bases: 7. CDR1 and CDR2 (germline): SGHDN, FVKESK. The CDR3 DNA is TGTGCCAGCAGCCAAGAGGCACTAGCGGGAGGGCCCGGCACAGATACGCAGTATTTT. Its translation is CASSQEALAGGPGTDTQYF. Combining the CDR3 with reference TRBV14 and TRBJ2-3 gives the whole variable domain EAGVTQFPSHSVIEKGQTVTLRCDPISGHDNLYWYRRVMGKEIKFLLHFVKESKQDESGMPNNRFLAERTGGTYSTLKVQPAELEDSGVYFCASSQEALAGGPGTDTQYFGPGTRLTVL.

CDR3 residues: CASSPGTRVSNEQFF. As DNA, the CDR3 is TGTGCCAGCAGCCCTGGGACTAGGGTATCCAATGAGCAGTTCTTC. The chain combines TRBV4-2 with TRBJ2-1, with TRBD2 identical over 8 bases. Germline loops: CDR1 LGHNA, CDR2 YNFKEQ. The CDR3 runs to 15 residues. The junction had 8 bases not matched to a gene; V was cut back by 4 bases and J by 6 bases.

The rearrangement uses TRBV29-1 and TRBJ1-2; 11 nucleotides line up with TRBD1. The germline V gene encodes CDR1 SQVTM and CDR2 ANQGSEA. Trimming removed 6 bases from V and 7 bases from J; junction bases left unmatched: 16. There are 16 residues in the CDR3. CDR3 loop: CSVSPTAGQGASGYTF. For the CDR3, the DNA is TGCAGCGTCTCGCCTACCGCTGGACAGGGGGCGTCTGGCTACACCTTC.

The genes are TRBV19 and TRBJ2-5, with a possible D match to TRBD1 (6 bases). There are 13 residues in the CDR3. Germline values: CDR1 LNHDA, CDR2 SQIVND (reference sequence). V gave up 4 bases and J gave up 3 bases, with 9 bases separating them. The CDR3 DNA follows: TGTGCCAGTAGTAGGACAGTAGAAGAGACCCAGTACTTC. Translated: CASSRTVEETQYF.

V is TRBV10-3 and J is TRBJ1-4; unclear D gene. V was clipped by 8 bases and J by 0 bases, with 4 bases between them. The CDR3 sequence is 12 residues long. Looked up from germline, CDR1 is ENHRY and CDR2 is SYGVKD. CDR3 nucleotide sequence: TGTGCCATCTCAGCAACTAATGAAAAACTGTTTTTT. Translation gives CAISATNEKLFF.

A note on this clone: Other nucleotide sequences in the sample specify the same CDR3. The genes are TRBV24-1 and TRBJ2-3; 7 bases line up with TRBD2. J lost 2 bases, V lost 4 bases, and 2 bases had no gene match. The CDR3 runs to 14 residues. Germline V gives CDR1 KGHDR, CDR2 SFDVKD. This CDR3 reads CATSESGTTDTQYF. DNA for the CDR3: TGTGCCACCAGTGAGAGCGGGACCACAGATACGCAGTATTTT.

The chain is built from TRBV5-6 and TRBJ2-5; 8 nucleotides agree with TRBD2. The CDR3 has 15 residues. Germline assignment: CDR1 SGHDT and CDR2 YYEEEE. The V segment lost 4 bases and the J segment 3 bases; nucleotides outside the gene matches: 8. The CDR3 DNA reads as TGTGCCAGCAGCCCCTTGACTAGCGTTGAAGAGACCCAGTACTTC. It is translated as CASSPLTSVEETQYF.

V gene TRBV18 combines with J gene TRBJ2-1; 13 positions agree with TRBD2. The CDR3 length is 17 residues. After removal of 6 bases from V and 3 bases from J, the junction contained 8 bases not matched to a gene. Germline-derived CDR1 and CDR2 are KGHSH and LQKENI. CDR3: CASSPRTSGRYYNEQFF. As DNA, the CDR3 is TGTGCCAGCTCCCCGAGGACTAGCGGGAGATACTACAATGAGCAGTTCTTC.

V gene TRBV6-2 or TRBV6-3 combines with J gene TRBJ1-1; D unclear. This CDR3 spans 13 amino acids. The germline V gene has CDR1 MNHEY and CDR2 SVGEGT. V was trimmed by 6 bases and J by 11 bases, leaving 19 bases between them. The CDR3 is CASSPSSGRGAFF. The CDR3 region has the DNA TGTGCCAGCAGCCCCAGCAGCGGCAGAGGGGCTTTCTTT.

The genes are TRBV2 and TRBJ1-1; the D is unclear. CDR3 length: 11 amino acids. CDR1 SNHLY and CDR2 FYNNEI come from the germline V gene. V dropped 3 bases and J dropped 10 bases, with 9 bases sitting between them. The CDR3 loop reads CASSDIWGAFF. The DNA of the CDR3 is TGTGCCAGCAGTGATATCTGGGGAGCTTTCTTT.

The J gene is TRBJ1-5, the V gene TRBV27; a weak D match, TRBD1 (5 bases). V was cut by 6 bases and J by 6 bases, with 15 bases left in between. The CDR3 runs 14 residues. Germline V lookup: CDR1 MNHEY, CDR2 SMNVEV (reference sequence). The CDR3 bases are TGTGCCAGCAGCAATACCACGGGGGGTCAGCCCCAGCATTTT. Its protein is CASSNTTGGQPQHF.

The chain couples TRBV29-1 to TRBJ2-7, with D perhaps being TRBD1 or TRBD2 (5 bases each). The germline V gene has CDR1 SQVTM and CDR2 ANQGSEA. Trimming removed 5 bases at V and 4 bases at J, with 12 bases between. CDR3 length: 12 amino acids. CDR3 in amino acids: CSVREGAYEQYF. As DNA, the CDR3 is TGCAGCGTTCGGGAAGGGGCTTACGAGCAGTACTTC.

The chain has TRBV4-1 and TRBJ2-1, with D possibly called TRBD1 or TRBD2 (5 bases each). This CDR3 spans 14 amino acids. V shed 3 bases and J shed 6 bases, with 12 bases lying between them. Germline V gene data show CDR1 as MGHRA and CDR2 as YSYEKL. The chain's CDR3 is CASSQPYGGNEQFF. As DNA, the CDR3 is TGCGCCAGCAGCCAGCCGTATGGGGGCAATGAGCAGTTCTTC.

This clone was seen more than once but under ten times. The genes are TRBV27 and TRBJ2-1; the match to TRBD2 covers 9 bases. Germline V gives CDR1 MNHEY, CDR2 SMNVEV (reference sequence). J was trimmed by 10 bases and V by 7 bases; bases with no gene match: 2. There are 11 residues in the CDR3. CDR3 protein: CASTLAGEQFF. Here the CDR3 DNA reads TGTGCCAGCACCCTAGCGGGGGAGCAGTTCTTC.

This rearrangement joins TRBV7-2 to TRBJ2-5, with TRBD1 as a possible D gene (5 bases). The CDR3 extends over 13 amino acids. V lost 5 bases, J lost 3 bases, and 10 bases lay in between. Germline CDR1 is SGHTA and CDR2 is FQGNSA. CDR3 in DNA: TGTGCCAGCAGCGGCAGGGTGGAAGAGACCCAGTACTTC. Its translation is CASSGRVEETQYF.

The rearrangement joins TRBV4-1 to TRBJ2-1, with 8 bases lining up with TRBD1. CDR1 is MGHRA and CDR2 is YSYEKL in the germline V gene. CDR3 length: 16 residues. After removal of 1 base from V and 7 bases from J, the junction contained 9 bases not matched to a gene. CDR3 loop: CASSQATGVSGNEQFF. CDR3 coding DNA: TGCGCCAGCAGCCAAGCGACAGGGGTAAGTGGAAATGAGCAGTTCTTC.